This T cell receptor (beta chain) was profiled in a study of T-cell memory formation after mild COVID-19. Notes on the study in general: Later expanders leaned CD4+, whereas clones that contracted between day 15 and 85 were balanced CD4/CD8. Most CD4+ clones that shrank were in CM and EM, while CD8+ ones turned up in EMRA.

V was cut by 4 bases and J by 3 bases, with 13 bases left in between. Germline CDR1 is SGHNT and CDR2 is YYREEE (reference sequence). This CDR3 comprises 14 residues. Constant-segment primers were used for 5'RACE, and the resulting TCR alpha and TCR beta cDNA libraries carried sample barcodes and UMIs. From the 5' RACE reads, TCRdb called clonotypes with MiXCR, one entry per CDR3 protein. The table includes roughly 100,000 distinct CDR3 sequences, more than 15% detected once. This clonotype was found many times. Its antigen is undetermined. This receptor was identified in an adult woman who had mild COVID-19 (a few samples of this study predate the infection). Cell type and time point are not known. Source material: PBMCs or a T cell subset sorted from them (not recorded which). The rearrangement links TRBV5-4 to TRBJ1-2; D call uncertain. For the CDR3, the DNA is TGTGCCAGCAGCGTTCGAGGAAACGACTATGGCTACACCTTC. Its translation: CASSVRGNDYGYTF.